This T cell receptor beta chain stems from a study of cytomegalovirus exposure and HLA in healthy donors. Germline V gene lookup returns CDR1 SGDLS and CDR2 YYNGEE. CDR3 size: 17 residues. V dropped 2 bases and J dropped 2; count of bases not matched to a gene: 10. This clone was counted only a few times. The PCR was carried out with 60 Vbeta primers and 13 Jbeta primers. Assay used: immunoSEQ multiplex PCR; TCRdb lists only in-frame clones, some missing. The table includes some 180,000 clones, around 70% detected once. Sequenced input: PBMCs. This sequence joins TRBV9 and TRBJ2-1, with TRBD2 identical over 7 bases. The sequence came from a male donor in good health and CMV-seronegative. CDR3 protein: CASSVDRDYPTYNEQFF. In DNA, the CDR3 is TGTGCCAGCAGCGTTGACCGGGACTACCCCACCTACAATGAGCAGTTCTTC.